This T cell receptor beta chain originates from a study of tumor-infiltrating lymphocytes in primary liver carcinoma. Looking at the study overall: Each sample had roughly 3.5 to 8 million productive TCRbeta reads regardless of tissue type.

Regarding this clonotype: Since a much larger clone is just one base distant, this may be a read error.

There are 16 residues in the CDR3. Priming with a constant-region primer yielded TCR beta cDNA from approximately 500 ng total RNA. Three nested multiplex PCR rounds, a slightly modified ARM-PCR, produced the libraries for TCR beta. The first two PCR rounds used TRBV1-TRBV30 forward primers with a C-beta reverse primer, about 10 cycles each. TCRdb re-called the multiplex PCR reads through MiXCR, storing one row per CDR3 protein. This table holds 95,000 to 150,000 distinct CDR3 sequences, about 59% found once. Unsorted bulk tissue of about 19-31 mg yielded co-extracted RNA and DNA. Chronic HBV infection was present in the patients, who were treatment-naive. Uniformly, tumor samples exhibited a viable tumor cell fraction exceeding 90%.

The chain is built from TRBV12-3 or TRBV12-4 and TRBJ1-5; D might be TRBD1 (5 bases). This TCR came from a woman in her sixties with primary liver carcinoma and hepatitis B virus infection. Sequencing input: liver tumor tissue from sampling region 1. Subset defined: tumor region T1, superior pole. The CDR3 reads CVSSLRQSSSNQPQHF. CDR3 sequence (DNA): TGTGTCAGCAGTCTCAGACAGTCAAGTAGCAATCAGCCCCAGCATTTT.